The 26 T cell receptor beta chains below come from one sample, sequenced in a study of CD8+ T cells in alopecia areata. TCR sequencing used cDNA made by reverse transcription of extracted RNA. This table comes from immunoSEQ multiplex PCR, and its TCRdb copy is limited to in-frame clones, with some not included. The data hold about 170,000 clones, with 58% observed a single time. Treatment denoted: oral pan-JAK inhibitor, 5-10 mg twice daily. The specimen was CD4+ T cells sorted from blood, collected between weeks 55 and 70, from a patient treated with tofacitinib. The receptors derive from a human donor with alopecia areata.

The genes are TRBV4-1 and TRBJ1-1; D unresolved. In germline, CDR1 is MGHRA, CDR2 YSYEKL. V dropped 3 bases and J dropped 1 base, with 18 bases sitting between them. The CDR3 consists of 17 residues. DNA for the CDR3: TGCGCCAGCAGCCATGGCTCTCGCTTCAGGCCGAACACTGAAGCTTTCTTT. Translated: CASSHGSRFRPNTEAFF.

This clone has a handful of counts. The chain employs TRBV11-2 and TRBJ2-1; TRBD2 matches at 8 bases. Trimming took 1 base from V and 4 from J; bases not matched to a gene: 15. Per germline, CDR1 SGHAT and CDR2 FQNNGV. The CDR3 sequence is 19 residues long. The CDR3 DNA is TGTGCCAGCAGCTTAGTTTCTAGCGGGTTCCTAGGGGGTTACAATGAGCAGTTCTTC. The encoded protein is CASSLVSSGFLGGYNEQFF.

The chain has TRBV29-1 and TRBJ2-7, with 7 bases matching TRBD1. This CDR3 contains 14 residues. Per germline, CDR1 SQVTM and CDR2 ANQGSEA. V lost 6 bases to trimming and J lost 2 bases; unmatched junction nucleotides: 10. The CDR3 here is CSVRPPGTAYEQYF. As DNA, the CDR3 is TGCAGCGTCCGCCCGCCCGGGACAGCCTACGAGCAGTACTTC.

The V call is TRBV6-5, the J call TRBJ2-1; the D gene is possibly TRBD2 (6 bases). The length of the CDR3 is 16 residues. Between the trimmed V and J ends, which lost 4 bases and 4 bases, there was a span of 17 bases. Germline CDR1 reads MNHEY; CDR2 reads SVGAGI. CDR3 protein: CASSSTTRKIYNEQFF. CDR3 DNA sequence: TGTGCCAGCAGTTCCACGACTAGGAAAATTTACAATGAGCAGTTCTTC.

This clone came up a few times. The chain is built from TRBV5-1 and TRBJ2-7, with D unclear. Germline values: CDR1 SGHRS, CDR2 YFSETQ. The CDR3 totals 15 residues. The V end lost 5 bases, the J end lost 3 bases, and 18 bases lay between the germline ends. Here the CDR3 reads CASSAARDQFYEQYF. In nucleotides, the CDR3 is TGCGCCAGCAGTGCAGCAAGGGATCAATTCTACGAGCAGTACTTC.

V gene TRBV6-5 combines with J gene TRBJ1-2; D uncertain. The CDR3 loop spans 14 amino acids. Trimming cost V 0 bases and J 8 bases, with 13 bases left between them. Germline V gene lookup returns CDR1 MNHEY and CDR2 SVGAGI. CDR3 region: CASSYSRGLGGYTF. In DNA form, the CDR3 reads TGTGCCAGCAGTTACTCCCGGGGATTAGGGGGCTACACCTTC.

To note about this clone: An end of the junction differs from the germline gene, which may be a read error. This sequence joins TRBV7-7 and TRBJ1-6, with D uncertain. Germline CDR1 is SSHAT and CDR2 is FNYEAQ (reference sequence). The CDR3 is 13 amino acids. The CDR3 region is CASSLGPNSPLHF. The CDR3 bases are TGTGCTAGCAGCCTCGGACCCAATTCACCCCTCCACTTT.

The chain has TRBV30 and TRBJ2-7; TRBD1 aligns across 7 bases. Trimming removed 5 bases from V and 0 bases from J; junction bases left unmatched: 4. CDR3 length: 13 amino acids. Germline CDR1 GTSNPN, CDR2 SVGIG (reference sequence). CDR3 sequence (DNA): TGTGCCTGGGTGGGGACAGCCTCCTACGAGCAGTACTTC. Translating gives CAWVGTASYEQYF.

This sequence joins TRBV11-3 and TRBJ2-3; TRBD1 is a possible D gene (6 bases). Germline V gene sequence: CDR1 SGHNT, CDR2 YENEEA. The CDR3 spans 11 residues. The germline V and J ends were trimmed by 5 bases and 10 bases, with 10 bases remaining between them. CDR3 DNA sequence: TGTGCCAGCAGCCAACAGGGATCGCAGTATTTT. This gives the protein CASSQQGSQYF.

This chain uses TRBV11-3 with TRBJ2-4, with TRBD1 as a possible D gene (6 bases). Trimming took 3 bases from V and 9 from J, leaving 12 bases between them. CDR3 length: 13 residues. Looked up from germline, CDR1 is SGHNT and CDR2 is YENEEA. CDR3: CASSFTTTGIQYF. The CDR3, as DNA: TGTGCCAGCAGCTTTACTACGACAGGCATTCAGTACTTC.

This clone was counted a few times. The rearrangement links TRBV29-1 to TRBJ1-2; D is possibly TRBD1 (5 bases). Trimming cost V 4 bases and J 6 bases, with 9 bases left between them. CDR3 length equals 11 residues. CDR1 SQVTM and CDR2 ANQGSEA come from the germline V gene. CDR3 loop: CSVGQGDGYTF. The DNA of the CDR3 is TGCAGCGTTGGGCAGGGAGATGGCTACACCTTC.

Points on this clone: This CDR3 is also generated by other DNA sequences in the sample. This rearrangement joins TRBV7-9 to TRBJ1-2, with D uncertain. Germline assignment: CDR1 SEHNR and CDR2 FQNEAQ (reference sequence). V lost 1 base, J lost 1 base, and 1 base lay in between. The CDR3 runs to 12 residues. In DNA, the CDR3 is TGTGCCAGCAGCTTAGATAACTATGGCTACACCTTC. It encodes CASSLDNYGYTF.

V usage is TRBV7-2 and J usage is TRBJ2-6, with TRBD1 as a possible D gene (5 bases). Between the trimmed V and J ends, which lost 1 base and 0 bases, there was a span of 16 bases. CDR1 and CDR2 from the germline V gene are SGHTA and FQGNSA. This CDR3 is 19 amino acids long. Here the CDR3 DNA reads TGTGCCAGCAGCTTAGTCGCCTTGGGGCCGTTCTCTGGGGCCAACGTCCTGACTTTC. Translation: CASSLVALGPFSGANVLTF.

The chain recombines TRBV29-1 with TRBJ1-1; D gene unclear. CDR3 length equals 12 residues. In germline, CDR1 is SQVTM, CDR2 ANQGSEA. Trimming took 5 bases from V and 2 from J, leaving 9 bases between them. CDR3 DNA: TGCAGCGTTAATCCGGATAACACTGAAGCTTTCTTT. This gives the protein CSVNPDNTEAFF.

V is TRBV5-1 and J is TRBJ1-6; TRBD1 aligns across 10 bases. This CDR3 contains 15 residues. Germline assignment: CDR1 SGHRS and CDR2 YFSETQ. V lost 5 bases to trimming and J lost 8 bases; unmatched junction nucleotides: 7. The CDR3 protein is CASSLGTGVDSPLHF. CDR3 nucleotides: TGCGCCAGCAGTCTCGGGACAGGGGTTGATTCACCCCTCCACTTT.

V gene TRBV11-2 combines with J gene TRBJ1-2, with D hard to call. This CDR3 has 14 residues. Per the germline V gene, CDR1 is SGHAT and CDR2 is FQNNGV. With 2 bases removed from V and 0 bases from J, the gap between germline ends came to 7 bases. CDR3 residues: CASSLPLANYGYTF. The CDR3 DNA reads as TGTGCCAGCAGCTTACCGTTGGCTAACTATGGCTACACCTTC.

J is TRBJ2-7 and V is TRBV29-1; D is unresolved. This CDR3 is 11 amino acids long. Germline assignment: CDR1 SQVTM and CDR2 ANQGSEA. Between the trimmed V and J ends, which lost 1 base and 3 bases, there was a span of 4 bases. CDR3 sequence: CSVEVYYEQYF. CDR3 coding DNA: TGCAGCGTTGAAGTATACTACGAGCAGTACTTC.

This clone was found a few times. The J gene is TRBJ2-3, the V gene TRBV30; 7 nucleotides align to TRBD2. The CDR3 totals 13 residues. V lost 3 bases and J lost 2; bases outside the gene matches: 2. The V gene's germline CDR1 is GTSNPN and CDR2 SVGIG (reference sequence). In DNA form, the CDR3 reads TGTGCCTGGAGAGCGGGGACCACAGATACGCAGTATTTT. Translating gives CAWRAGTTDTQYF.

Details on this clone: The sample holds other DNA sequences that translate to the same CDR3. The CDR3: CSVEPHRNTEAFF. The CDR3 bases are TGCAGCGTCGAACCTCACAGGAACACTGAAGCTTTCTTT. The V gene is TRBV29-1, the J gene TRBJ1-1; no reliable D call. Germline loops: CDR1 SQVTM, CDR2 ANQGSEA. This CDR3 is built from 13 residues. V was clipped by 6 bases and J by 1 base, with 12 bases between them.

The V gene is TRBV6-1, the J gene TRBJ2-6; no clear D gene. CDR3 size: 14 residues. V was shortened by 1 base and J by 1 base, with 2 bases between the two germline ends. Germline lookup yields CDR1 MNHNS and CDR2 SASEGT. CDR3 sequence (DNA): TGTGCCAGCAGTGAAGAGTCTGGGGCCAACGTCCTGACTTTC. Amino acid sequence: CASSEESGANVLTF.

The genes are TRBV6-5 and TRBJ1-2; 7 bases fit TRBD1. CDR3 length: 12 amino acids. The ends lost 5 bases at V and 10 bases at J; junction bases unmatched: 7. Per germline, CDR1 MNHEY and CDR2 SVGAGI. The CDR3 DNA is TGTGCCAGCAGTGCCGGACAGGCTTCCTACACCTTC. Translating it yields CASSAGQASYTF.

J is TRBJ2-7 and V is TRBV25-1; 7 bases fit TRBD1. This CDR3 spans 14 amino acids. Germline CDR1 MGHDK, CDR2 SYGVNS. V dropped 2 bases and J dropped 3; count of bases not matched to a gene: 4. CDR3 protein: CASSEARGLYEQYF. The CDR3, as DNA: TGTGCCAGCAGTGAAGCTAGGGGGCTCTACGAGCAGTACTTC.

The gene calls are TRBV12-5 and TRBJ2-7; no definite D call. Germline values: CDR1 LGHNT, CDR2 FRNRAP. The V gene lost 1 base and the J gene lost 7 bases, with 17 bases spanning the gap. This CDR3 has 15 residues. CDR3 DNA: TGTGCTAGTGGTTTGGGTTTGGGCCGCGTGGGAGAGCAGTACTTC. This gives the protein CASGLGLGRVGEQYF.

The chain couples TRBV9 to TRBJ2-3; D not resolved. Germline V gives CDR1 SGDLS, CDR2 YYNGEE. V was cut by 0 bases and J by 6 bases, with 17 bases left in between. There are 16 residues in the CDR3. DNA for the CDR3: TGTGCCAGCAGCGTAGAGCATTCCACTTCGTGGGATACGCAGTATTTT. This codes for CASSVEHSTSWDTQYF.

The chain couples TRBV4-1 to TRBJ2-6; no firm D call. Between the trimmed V and J ends, which lost 3 bases and 0 bases, there was a span of 12 bases. The CDR3 length is 17 residues. CDR1 MGHRA and CDR2 YSYEKL come from the germline V gene. In DNA form, the CDR3 reads TGCGCCAGCAGCCATACGGTATCTCGCTCTGGGGCCAACGTCCTGACTTTC. Its translation: CASSHTVSRSGANVLTF.

This clone was seen a few times. The chain carries TRBV9 and TRBJ1-1, with D maybe TRBD1 (6 bases). The V end was cut by 0 bases, the J end by 5 bases, with 17 bases between. CDR3 size: 16 residues. Germline assignment: CDR1 SGDLS and CDR2 YYNGEE. CDR3 in DNA: TGTGCCAGCAGCGTAGAACCACAGGGCGGGAAGACTGAAGCTTTCTTT. It specifies CASSVEPQGGKTEAFF.